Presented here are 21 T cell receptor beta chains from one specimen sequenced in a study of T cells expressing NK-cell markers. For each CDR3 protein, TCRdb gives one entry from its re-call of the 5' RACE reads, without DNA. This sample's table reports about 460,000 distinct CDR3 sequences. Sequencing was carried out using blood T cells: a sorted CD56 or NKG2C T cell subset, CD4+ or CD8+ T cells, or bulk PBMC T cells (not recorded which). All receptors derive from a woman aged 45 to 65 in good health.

The CDR3 here is CASSFGQGRNIQYF. The chain combines TRBV11-2 with TRBJ2-4; TCRdb indicates TRBD1, and absent DNA this call remains unverified. The CDR3 spans 14 residues. CDR1 and CDR2 from the germline V gene are SGHAT and FQNNGV.

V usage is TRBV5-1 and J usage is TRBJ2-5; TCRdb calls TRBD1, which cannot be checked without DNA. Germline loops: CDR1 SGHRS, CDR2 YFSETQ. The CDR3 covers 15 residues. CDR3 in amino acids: CASSFPSGGGETQYF.

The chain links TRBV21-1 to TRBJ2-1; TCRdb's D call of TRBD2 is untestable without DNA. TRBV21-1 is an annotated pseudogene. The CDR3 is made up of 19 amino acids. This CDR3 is CASSKAGTAGTSGYNEQFF.

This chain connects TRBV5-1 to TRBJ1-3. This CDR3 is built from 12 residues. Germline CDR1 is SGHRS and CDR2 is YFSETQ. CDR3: CASSPEGSTIYF. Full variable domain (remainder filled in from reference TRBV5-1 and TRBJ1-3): KAGVTQTPRYLIKTRGQQVTLSCSPISGHRSVSWYQQTPGQGLQFLFEYFSETQRNKGNFPGRFSGRQFSNSRSEMNVSTLELGDSALYLCASSPEGSTIYFGEGSWLTVV.

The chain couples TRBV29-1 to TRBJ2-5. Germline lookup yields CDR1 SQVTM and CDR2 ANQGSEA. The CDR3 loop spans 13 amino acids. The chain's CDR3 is CSVDGQLQETQYF.

The CDR3 spells CSVVQEPYEQYF. This chain connects TRBV29-1 to TRBJ2-7. From germline, CDR1 is SQVTM and CDR2 ANQGSEA. This CDR3 contains 12 residues.

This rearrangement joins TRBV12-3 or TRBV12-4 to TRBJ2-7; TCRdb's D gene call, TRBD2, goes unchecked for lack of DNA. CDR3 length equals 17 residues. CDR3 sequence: CASSRQALPHSSYEQYF.

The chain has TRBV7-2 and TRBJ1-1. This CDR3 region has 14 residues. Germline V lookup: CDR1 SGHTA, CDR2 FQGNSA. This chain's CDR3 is CASSSSFSVLRAFF.

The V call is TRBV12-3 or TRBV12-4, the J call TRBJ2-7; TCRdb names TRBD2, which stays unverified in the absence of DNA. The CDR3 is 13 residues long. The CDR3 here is CASSFSSSNEQYF.

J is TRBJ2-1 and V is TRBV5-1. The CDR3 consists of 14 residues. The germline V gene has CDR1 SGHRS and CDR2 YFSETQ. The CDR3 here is CASRGINEEPEQFF.

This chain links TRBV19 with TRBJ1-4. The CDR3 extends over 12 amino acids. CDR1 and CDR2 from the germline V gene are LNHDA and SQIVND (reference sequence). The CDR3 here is CASSIQREKLFF.

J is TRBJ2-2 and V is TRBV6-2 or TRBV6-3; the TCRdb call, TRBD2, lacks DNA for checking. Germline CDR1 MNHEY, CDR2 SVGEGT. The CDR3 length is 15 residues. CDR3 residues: CASSLSPGGTGELFF.

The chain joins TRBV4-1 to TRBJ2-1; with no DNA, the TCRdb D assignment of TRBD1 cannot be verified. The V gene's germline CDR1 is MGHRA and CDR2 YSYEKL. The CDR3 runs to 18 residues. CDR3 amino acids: CASSQGLLGRGRGNEQFF.

CDR3 sequence: CASSKGWMRNTEAFF. The V and J genes are TRBV21-1 and TRBJ1-1. TRBV21-1 is a known pseudogene. The CDR3 is 15 amino acids.

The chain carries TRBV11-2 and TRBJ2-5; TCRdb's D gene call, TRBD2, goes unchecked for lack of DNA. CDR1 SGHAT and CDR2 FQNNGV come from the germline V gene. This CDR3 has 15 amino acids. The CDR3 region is CASSSGSGGQETQYF.

The CDR3 here is CASRTSDRLNTEAFF. V gene TRBV6-6 combines with J gene TRBJ1-1; the D call of TRBD1 rests on TCRdb alone, since no DNA is present to check it. The CDR3 is 15 residues long. CDR1 and CDR2 from the germline V gene are MNHNY and SVGAGI (reference sequence).

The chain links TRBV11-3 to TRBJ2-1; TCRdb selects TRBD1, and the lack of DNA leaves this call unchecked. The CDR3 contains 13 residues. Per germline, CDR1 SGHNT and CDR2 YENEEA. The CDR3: CASSLEGVREQFF. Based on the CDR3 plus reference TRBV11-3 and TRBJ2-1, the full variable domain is EAGVVQSPRYKIIEKKQPVAFWCNPISGHNTLYWYLQNLGQGPELLIRYENEEAVDDSQLPKDRFSAERLKGVDSTLKIQPAELGDSAVYLCASSLEGVREQFFGPGTRLTVL.

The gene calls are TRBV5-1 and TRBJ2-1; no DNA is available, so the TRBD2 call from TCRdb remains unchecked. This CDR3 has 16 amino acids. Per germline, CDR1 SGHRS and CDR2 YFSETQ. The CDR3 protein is CASSFSGRAPYNEQFF.

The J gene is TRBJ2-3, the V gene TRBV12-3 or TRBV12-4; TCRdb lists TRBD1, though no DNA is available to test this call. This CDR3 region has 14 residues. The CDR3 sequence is CASRDRGLRDTQYF.

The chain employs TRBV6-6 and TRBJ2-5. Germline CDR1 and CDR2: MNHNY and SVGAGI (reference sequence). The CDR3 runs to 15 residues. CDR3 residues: CASSYDVGRIGTQYF.

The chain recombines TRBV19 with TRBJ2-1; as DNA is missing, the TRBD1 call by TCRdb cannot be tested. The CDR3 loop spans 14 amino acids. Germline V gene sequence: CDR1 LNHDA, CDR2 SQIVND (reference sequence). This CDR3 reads CASAWGGTTTEQFF.